The rows below give T cell receptor beta chains drawn from one sample of a study of blood T cell repertoires in COVID-19. TCRdb keeps only in-frame clones here, not all; method: immunoSEQ multiplex PCR. In the table there are about 200,000 clones, about 88% of which are singletons. The sequencing input was peripheral blood. Receptor source: a man aged 18 to 29 with active or convalescent COVID-19. The CDR3 runs from the conserved cysteine through the conserved F or W. The order of the fields is D gene, clone size, V gene, J gene, CDR3 DNA, CDR3 protein. D genes are given only for firm matches. For some rows the clone size is stated as once, few or many, or as a class when expanded; others skip it.

.	.	TRBV11-2	TRBJ1-2	TGTGCCAGCAGCCTCTCTGGGTTCCAGGCTCACGGCTACACCTTC	CASSLSGFQAHGYTF
TRBD2	few	TRBV18	TRBJ2-7	TGTGCCAGCTCACCCCTGGGCGGGAGCGCTTCCTACGAGCAGTACTTC	CASSPLGGSASYEQYF
TRBD1	once	TRBV5-6	TRBJ2-7	TGTGCCAGCAGCTTGGTATTTTTGGACAGGCGCAGACCCTACGAGCAGTACTTC	CASSLVFLDRRRPYEQYF
.	.	TRBV5-1	TRBJ2-1	TGCGCCAGCAGCTTGCATAGCGGAGAGTACAATGAGCAGTTCTTC	CASSLHSGEYNEQFF
TRBD1	.	TRBV5-1	TRBJ2-5	TGCGCCAGCAGCTTGGAAAGGGACAGGAGAGAGACCCAGTACTTC	CASSLERDRRETQYF
.	.	TRBV5-4	TRBJ2-5	TGTGCCAGCAGCTTAAAGGGGGGGCAAGAGACCCAGTACTTC	CASSLKGGQETQYF
.	once	TRBV2	TRBJ2-1	TGTGCCAGCAGTGTTCAGGGATACAATGAGCAGTTCTTC	CASSVQGYNEQFF
.	.	TRBV4-1	TRBJ1-6	TGCGCCAGCAGGCCGACAAATAATAATTCACCCCTCCACTTT	CASRPTNNNSPLHF
.	.	TRBV29-1	TRBJ2-1	TGCAGCACCCAGGGTATTGAGCAGTTCTTC	CSTQGIEQFF
TRBD2	.	TRBV3-1/TRBV3-2	TRBJ2-7	TGTGCCAGCAGCCAAGTTCCTAGCGGGGAACGCGGGGAGCAGTACTTC	CASSQVPSGERGEQYF
.	.	TRBV5-4	TRBJ1-2	TGTGCCAGCAGCTTGGGGCAGGGTGATTATTATGGCTACACCTTC	CASSLGQGDYYGYTF
TRBD2	.	TRBV5-1	TRBJ2-3	TGCGCCAGCAGCTTGGGGCGGGGGGCTACAGATACGCAGTATTTT	CASSLGRGATDTQYF
.	.	TRBV4-1	TRBJ1-2	TGCGCCAGCAGTTCCGGGGGGGGAATCTATGGCTACACCTTC	CASSSGGGIYGYTF
.	.	TRBV18	TRBJ1-4	TGTGCCAGCTCACCAACCCAGGGGCCAACAAATCAAAAACTGTTTTTT	CASSPTQGPTNQKLFF
.	.	TRBV5-6	TRBJ2-7	TGTGCCAGCAGCGGGGGCATCACCTACGAGCAGTACTTC	CASSGGITYEQYF
TRBD2	.	TRBV27	TRBJ2-1	TGTGCCAGCAGAACCCACGGACTAGCGGGACCGAATGAGCAGTTCTTC	CASRTHGLAGPNEQFF
.	.	TRBV7-9	TRBJ2-5	TGTGCCAGCAGCTTAGTGGCAGGGGGGCAAGAGACCCAGTACTTC	CASSLVAGGQETQYF
.	.	TRBV29-1	TRBJ1-2	TGCAGCGTTGAAGGCCTACCCGACAGGTCTACCCAACAGGTCTTC	CSVEGLPDRSTQQVF
.	.	TRBV30	TRBJ1-6	TGTGCCTGGAGCCCTCATCCGGGGGGAGCCCTCCACTTT	CAWSPHPGGALHF
TRBD2	.	TRBV7-3	TRBJ2-3	TGTGCCAGCAGCTTACTAGCGGGAGAAGCGGGAGCGCAGTATTTT	CASSLLAGEAGAQYF
TRBD2	.	TRBV3-1/TRBV3-2	TRBJ2-3	TGTGCCAGCAGCCGTTTTTTCAGCGGGAGGGTAATCACAGATACGCAGTATTTT	CASSRFFSGRVITDTQYF
.	few	TRBV7-2	TRBJ1-2	TGTGCCAGCAGCTTAGTGAGACTGACGATACTTACTAACTATGGCTACACCTTC	CASSLVRLTILTNYGYTF
.	.	TRBV6-5	TRBJ2-1	TGTGCCAGCAGTTACCCTCCCTACAATGAGCAGTTCTTC	CASSYPPYNEQFF
TRBD1	.	TRBV27	TRBJ1-1	TGTGCCAGCAGTTCCCCGGGACAGGGAAAAGCTTTCTTT	CASSSPGQGKAFF
TRBD1	once	TRBV28	TRBJ2-1	TGTGCCAGCAGTGGTTACAGGGGAAACTACAATGAGCAGTTCTTC	CASSGYRGNYNEQFF
.	.	TRBV2	TRBJ1-6	TGTGCCGGGAGAGGCACCTGGGAGTCACCCCTCCACTTT	CAGRGTWESPLHF
TRBD1	.	TRBV28	TRBJ2-7	TGTGCCAGCAGTCCCGGGACAGGGAATCCCTACGAGCAGTACTTC	CASSPGTGNPYEQYF
.	once	TRBV5-1	TRBJ1-1	TGCGCCAGCAGCTTGGCCGGGGGATACACTGAAGCTTTCTTT	CASSLAGGYTEAFF
.	.	TRBV7-2	TRBJ1-2	TGTGCCAGCAGCTCTAATACAGAGAACTATGGCTACACCTTC	CASSSNTENYGYTF
TRBD1	.	TRBV24-1	TRBJ2-7	TGTGCCACCATGGGAACAGGGGGCTACGAGCAGTACTTC	CATMGTGGYEQYF
TRBD2	.	TRBV19	TRBJ2-1	TGTGCCAGTAGTGGAGGGACTAGCGTGTCCTACAATGAGCAGTTCTTC	CASSGGTSVSYNEQFF
.	.	TRBV12-3/TRBV12-4	TRBJ1-2	TGTGCCAGCAGTTTAGGGGGCCCGGTTTTCTACACCTTC	CASSLGGPVFYTF
.	.	TRBV30	TRBJ1-6	TGTGCCTGGAGACAGACAGAATCACCCCTCCACTTT	CAWRQTESPLHF
TRBD2	.	TRBV6-2/TRBV6-3	TRBJ2-1	TGTGCCAGCAGTCGTAGCGGGGGGGTTGGTAATGAGCAGTTCTTC	CASSRSGGVGNEQFF
.	once	TRBV7-3	TRBJ2-1	TGTGCCAGCAGCTTCTTCCGCGGGGATGAGCAGTTCTTC	CASSFFRGDEQFF
TRBD2	.	TRBV24-1	TRBJ2-3	TGTGCCACCAGTGAGCCCGGACTAGCGGGGGATACGCAGTATTTT	CATSEPGLAGDTQYF
TRBD2	.	TRBV5-4	TRBJ2-7	TGTGCCAGCAGCTTTAAGCGGGAGAGCTCCTACGAGCAGTACTTC	CASSFKRESSYEQYF
.	.	TRBV10-3	TRBJ1-2	TGTGCCATCCGTTCTGAAGGACAGTATGGCTACACCTTC	CAIRSEGQYGYTF
.	.	TRBV5-6	TRBJ1-1	TGTGCCAGCAGCTTGGAACAGGGCAACACTGAAGCTTTCTTT	CASSLEQGNTEAFF
TRBD1	.	TRBV4-1	TRBJ1-5	TGCGCCAGCAGCCAAGTAAGTTCGGGACAGGGGGCCGTTTTTCAGCCCCAGCATTTT	CASSQVSSGQGAVFQPQHF
.	.	TRBV13	TRBJ1-1	TGTGCCAGCAGATTTGGCCCCAGCACTGAAGCTTTCTTT	CASRFGPSTEAFF
TRBD1	few	TRBV18	TRBJ1-2	TGTGCCAGCTCACCCGGGACAGGGGATAACTATGGCTACACCTTC	CASSPGTGDNYGYTF
.	.	TRBV7-9	TRBJ1-1	TGTGCCAGCAGCTTAGACTCTGAAGCTTTCTTT	CASSLDSEAFF
.	.	TRBV12-3/TRBV12-4	TRBJ1-5	TGTGCCAGCAGTTTCGTCGGAGAGCAGCCCCAGCATTTT	CASSFVGEQPQHF
TRBD2	.	TRBV6-1	TRBJ2-7	TGTGCCAGCAGTGAGTTAGCGGGGGGAGGATACGAGCAGTACTTC	CASSELAGGGYEQYF
TRBD1	.	TRBV5-4	TRBJ1-1	TGTGCCAGCAGCCTCGACAGGGACAACACTGAAGCTTTCTTT	CASSLDRDNTEAFF
.	.	TRBV5-8	TRBJ2-7	TGTGCCAGCAGCTTCAGGAGAGGGAACCTCTACGAGCAGTACTTC	CASSFRRGNLYEQYF
TRBD2	.	TRBV30	TRBJ2-5	TGTGCCTGGAGTACTTGGGAGGGCCGAGAGACCCAGTACTTC	CAWSTWEGRETQYF
TRBD1	.	TRBV7-9	TRBJ2-5	TGTGCCAGCAGCTTAGAGGGGGCCAGGGGGTTGTCGGAGACCCAGTACTTC	CASSLEGARGLSETQYF
TRBD1	.	TRBV18	TRBJ1-4	TGTGCCAGCTCTCTCCAGGGGGCAGATGAAAAACTGTTTTTT	CASSLQGADEKLFF
.	.	TRBV6-5	TRBJ1-2	TGTGCCAGCAGTTACTCGAGGGAGGTGGGCTACACCTTC	CASSYSREVGYTF